This T cell receptor beta chain stems from a study of identifying expanded T cells in peripheral blood. The length of the CDR3 is 13 residues. The germline V gene encodes CDR1 MNHEY and CDR2 SMNVEV (reference sequence). V was clipped by 5 bases and J by 7 bases, with 11 bases between them. Healthy donors had no documented immune events, such as infections, while sampled. Here immunoSEQ multiplex PCR was the method, and the copy in TCRdb shows in-frame clones only, minus some. The sample lists 91,000 or so clones; 88% were seen once. Concerning this clone: What it binds is not known.

Study-level findings and limits: Two-week clone count variance significantly increased as total template count grew. Technical replicates showed about 1.1 changed clones; around 2 weeks roughly 16; four weeks 19.

Sequenced material: blood. V and J are TRBV27 and TRBJ1-4, with a tentative D call TRBD1 (6 bases). The source is a person aged 18 to 75 in good health. In nucleotides, the CDR3 is TGTGCCAGCAGTCCTGGACAGCCTGAAAAACTGTTTTTT. Amino acid sequence: CASSPGQPEKLFF. The full variable domain, in which reference TRBV27 and TRBJ1-4 provide the parts outside the CDR3, is EAQVTQNPRYLITVTGKKLTVTCSQNMNHEYMSWYRQDPGLGLRQIYYSMNVEVTDKGDVPEGYKVSRKEKRNFPLILESPSPNQTSLYFCASSPGQPEKLFFGSGTQLSVL.